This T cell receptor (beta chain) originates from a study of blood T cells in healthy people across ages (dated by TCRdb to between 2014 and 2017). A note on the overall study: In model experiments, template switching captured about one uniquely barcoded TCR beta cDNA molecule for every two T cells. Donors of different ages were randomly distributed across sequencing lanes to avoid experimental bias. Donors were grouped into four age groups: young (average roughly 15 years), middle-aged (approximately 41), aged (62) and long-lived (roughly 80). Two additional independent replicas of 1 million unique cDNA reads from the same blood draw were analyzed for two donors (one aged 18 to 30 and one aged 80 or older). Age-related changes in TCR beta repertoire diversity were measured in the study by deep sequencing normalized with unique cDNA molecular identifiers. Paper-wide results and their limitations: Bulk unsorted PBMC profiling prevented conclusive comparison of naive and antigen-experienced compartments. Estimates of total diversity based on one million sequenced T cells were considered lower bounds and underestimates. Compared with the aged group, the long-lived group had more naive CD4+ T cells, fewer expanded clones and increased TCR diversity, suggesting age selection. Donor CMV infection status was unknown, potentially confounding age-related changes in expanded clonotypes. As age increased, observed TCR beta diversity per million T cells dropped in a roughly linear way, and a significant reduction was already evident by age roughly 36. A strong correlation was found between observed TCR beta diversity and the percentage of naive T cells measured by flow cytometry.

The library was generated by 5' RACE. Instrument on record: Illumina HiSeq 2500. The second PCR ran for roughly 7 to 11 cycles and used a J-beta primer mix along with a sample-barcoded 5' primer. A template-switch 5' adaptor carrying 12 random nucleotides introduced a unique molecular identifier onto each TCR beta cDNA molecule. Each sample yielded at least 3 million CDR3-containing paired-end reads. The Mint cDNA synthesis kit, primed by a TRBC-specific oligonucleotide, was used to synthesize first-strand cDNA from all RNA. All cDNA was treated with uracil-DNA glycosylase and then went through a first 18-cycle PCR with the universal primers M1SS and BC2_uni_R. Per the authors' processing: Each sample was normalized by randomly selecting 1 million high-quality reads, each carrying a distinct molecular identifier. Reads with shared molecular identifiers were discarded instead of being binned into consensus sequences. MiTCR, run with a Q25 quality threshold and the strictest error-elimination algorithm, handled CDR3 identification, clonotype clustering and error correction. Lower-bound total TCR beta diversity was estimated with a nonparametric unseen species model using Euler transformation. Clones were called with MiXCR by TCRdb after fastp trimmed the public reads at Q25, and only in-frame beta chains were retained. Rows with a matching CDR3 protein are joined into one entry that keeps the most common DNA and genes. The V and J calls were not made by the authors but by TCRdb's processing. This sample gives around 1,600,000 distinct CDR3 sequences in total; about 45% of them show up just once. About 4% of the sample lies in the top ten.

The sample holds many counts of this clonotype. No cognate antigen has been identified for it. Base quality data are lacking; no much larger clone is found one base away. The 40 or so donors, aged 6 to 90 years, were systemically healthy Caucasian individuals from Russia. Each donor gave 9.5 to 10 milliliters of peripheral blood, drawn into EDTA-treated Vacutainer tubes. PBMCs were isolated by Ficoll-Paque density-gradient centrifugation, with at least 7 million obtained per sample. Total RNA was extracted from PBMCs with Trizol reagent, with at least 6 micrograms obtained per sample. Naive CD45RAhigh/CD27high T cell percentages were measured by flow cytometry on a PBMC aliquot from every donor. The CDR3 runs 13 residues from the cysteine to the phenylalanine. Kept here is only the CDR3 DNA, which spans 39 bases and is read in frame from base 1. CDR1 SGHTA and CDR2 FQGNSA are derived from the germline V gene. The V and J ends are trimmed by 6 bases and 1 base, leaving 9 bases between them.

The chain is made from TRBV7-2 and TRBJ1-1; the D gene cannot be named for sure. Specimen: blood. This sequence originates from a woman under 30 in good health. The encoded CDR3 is CASSTQENTEAFF. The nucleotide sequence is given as TGTGCCAGCAGTACCCAGGAGAACACTGAAGCTTTCTTT.